The next 27 T cell receptor beta chains were all read from a single sample in a study of T cells in Graves' hyperthyroidism and ophthalmopathy. Template material for amplifying TCR beta CDR3 regions consisted of RNA transcripts. HTBI primers drove first-round RT-PCR of the TCR CDR3. TCRdb itself ran the multiplex PCR reads through MiXCR, one entry per CDR3 protein. The table has hundreds of thousands of distinct CDR3 sequences, about 15% seen once. The sequenced sample was blood. All receptors derive from a woman younger than 30 with Graves' ophthalmopathy.

The V call is TRBV12-3 or TRBV12-4, the J call TRBJ2-3; 13 bases map to TRBD2. Trimming took 3 bases from V and 4 from J; bases not matched to a gene: 1. The CDR3 consists of 15 residues. CDR3 bases: TGTGCCAGCAGTTTTACTAGCGGGGGGGCAGATACGCAGTATTTT. It encodes CASSFTSGGADTQYF.

This clonotype has a count of ten or more. V and J are TRBV28 and TRBJ2-3, with 9 bases lining up with TRBD2. This CDR3 region has 17 residues. V trimming: 1 base; J trimming: 2 bases; junction bases outside the gene matches: 7. CDR1 is MDHEN and CDR2 is SYDVKM in the germline V gene. The CDR3 DNA follows: TGTGCCAGCAGTTTATTGGTAGCGGGGGCGTACACAGATACGCAGTATTTT. This encodes CASSLLVAGAYTDTQYF.

About this clonotype: Given a much more abundant clone one base away, this may be a read error. The chain is built from TRBV6-1 and TRBJ2-4; TRBD2 matches at 9 bases. TRBJ2-1 explains the end of the DNA better; the J call may be wrong. CDR1 MNHNS and CDR2 SASEGT come from the germline V gene. The CDR3 is 14 amino acids. CDR3 bases: TGTGCCACCACAGCGGGAGGACTGATGGACATTCAGTTCTTC. It translates to CATTAGGLMDIQFF.

This clonotype appeared many times. The CDR3 nucleotides read TGTGCCAGCAGCTCTACCGGGACTGCCCAAGAGACCCAGTACTTC. Amino acid sequence: CASSSTGTAQETQYF. The chain has TRBV7-2 and TRBJ2-5, with TRBD2 as a possible D gene (6 bases). Trimming shortened V by 4 bases and J by 1 base, and 13 bases separated the two germline ends. Germline V gene data show CDR1 as SGHTA and CDR2 as FQGNSA. The CDR3 has 15 residues.

In its sample, this clonotype was seen many times. The CDR3 is CASSIGTGVSHTEAFF. CDR3 sequence (DNA): TGTGCCAGCAGTATAGGGACAGGGGTATCTCACACTGAAGCTTTCTTT. The gene calls are TRBV6-1 and TRBJ1-1; 10 nucleotides align to TRBD1. This CDR3 contains 16 residues. Trimming removed 5 bases from V and 3 bases from J; junction bases left unmatched: 9. Germline CDR1 and CDR2: MNHNS and SASEGT.

This clonotype has more than one count but fewer than ten. The V call is TRBV19, the J call TRBJ1-2; a weak D match, TRBD1 (6 bases). V was pared by 2 bases and J by 4 bases, with 17 bases between. Germline-derived CDR1 and CDR2 are LNHDA and SQIVND (reference sequence). This CDR3 region has 16 residues. CDR3 DNA sequence: TGTGCCAGTAGTATAAGGTTGGGACACTCTTCCTATGGCTACACCTTC. Amino acids: CASSIRLGHSSYGYTF.

This clonotype has at least ten counts. V usage is TRBV28 and J usage is TRBJ1-2, with TRBD1 matching 10 bases. Germline V gene data show CDR1 as MDHEN and CDR2 as SYDVKM. Trimming took 1 base from V and 4 from J; bases not matched to a gene: 3. The CDR3 covers 15 residues. In nucleotides, the CDR3 is TGTGCCAGCAGTTTATTGGACAGGGGGAGCTATGGCTACACCTTC. This codes for CASSLLDRGSYGYTF.

This clonotype was found many times. The chain joins TRBV24-1 to TRBJ2-2; the match to TRBD2 covers 7 bases. V was clipped by 0 bases and J by 1 base; unmatched bases: 10. Germline V CDR1 and CDR2: KGHDR, SFDVKD. The CDR3 is 19 residues long. The CDR3: CATSDLLPGGSGNTGELFF. As DNA, the CDR3 is TGTGCCACCAGTGATTTGCTTCCCGGCGGGAGCGGGAACACCGGGGAGCTGTTTTTT.

The chain recombines TRBV7-9 with TRBJ2-7; tentatively, D is TRBD1 or TRBD2 (6 bases each). The germline CDR1 and CDR2 sequences are SEHNR and FQNEAQ (reference sequence). The V end was cut by 5 bases, the J end by 3 bases, with 17 bases between. The CDR3 consists of 15 residues. CDR3 in DNA: TGTGCCAGCAGCCAGGGGCGGGGAAACGGCTACGAGCAGTACTTC. Translating gives CASSQGRGNGYEQYF.

In its sample, this clonotype was seen many times. The chain recombines TRBV2 with TRBJ2-3, with 7 bases aligning to TRBD2. In germline, CDR1 is SNHLY, CDR2 FYNNEI. J was trimmed by 1 base and V by 6 bases; bases with no gene match: 16. The CDR3 loop spans 18 amino acids. CDR3 sequence: CASRKNTSAIGGTDTQYF. The CDR3 DNA follows: TGTGCCAGCAGGAAAAATACTAGCGCAATAGGGGGCACAGATACGCAGTATTTT. The whole variable domain, filled in from reference TRBV2 and TRBJ2-3, reads EPEVTQTPSHQVTQMGQEVILRCVPISNHLYFYWYRQILGQKVEFLVSFYNNEISEKSEIFDDQFSVERPDGSNFTLKIRSTKLEDSAMYFCASRKNTSAIGGTDTQYFGPGTRLTVL.

This clonotype has a handful of counts. This sequence joins TRBV15 and TRBJ2-2, with TRBD2 as a possible D gene (5 bases). Trimming took off 5 bases at V and 2 bases at J, with 18 bases between the two ends. CDR1 is LNHNV, CDR2 YYDKDF, per germline (reference sequence). This CDR3 contains 17 residues. Here the CDR3 DNA reads TGTGCCACCAGCCCCCGGGAAGCTTACCCTAACACCGGGGAGCTGTTTTTT. Its translation: CATSPREAYPNTGELFF.

This clonotype was seen a handful of times. This chain connects TRBV5-1 to TRBJ1-4; 8 bases map to TRBD1. J lost 8 bases, V lost 4 bases, and 13 bases had no gene match. The CDR3 consists of 16 residues. CDR1 and CDR2 (germline): SGHRS, YFSETQ. CDR3 DNA sequence: TGCGCCAGCAGCCGGGACAGGATCCTTCTGGGGGAAAAACTGTTTTTT. It specifies CASSRDRILLGEKLFF.

This clonotype appeared many times. The V call is TRBV2, the J call TRBJ2-5, with 9 bases aligning to TRBD1. The CDR3 runs 14 residues. From germline, CDR1 is SNHLY and CDR2 FYNNEI. V trimming: 6 bases; J trimming: 1 base; junction bases outside the gene matches: 3. This CDR3 is CASRHRGLQETQYF. The CDR3 DNA sequence: TGTGCCAGCAGGCACAGGGGGCTCCAAGAGACCCAGTACTTC. Looking up the rest from reference TRBV2 and TRBJ2-5 gives the full variable domain: EPEVTQTPSHQVTQMGQEVILRCVPISNHLYFYWYRQILGQKVEFLVSFYNNEISEKSEIFDDQFSVERPDGSNFTLKIRSTKLEDSAMYFCASRHRGLQETQYFGPGTRLLVL.

A single count supports this clonotype. This chain uses TRBV20-1 with TRBJ2-1, with 13 bases lining up with TRBD2. Germline V lookup: CDR1 DFQATT, CDR2 SNEGSKA (reference sequence). This CDR3 has 14 amino acids. The CDR3 here is CSAGLAGAYNEQFF. The DNA of the CDR3 is TGCAGCGCCGGACTAGCGGGAGCTTACAATGAGCAGTTCTTC.

This clonotype was seen at least ten times. This chain joins TRBV19 and TRBJ2-7; 9 bases match TRBD2. CDR1 is LNHDA, CDR2 SQIVND, per germline (reference sequence). Unmatched junction bases numbered 11, after V lost 7 bases and J lost 4 bases. CDR3 size: 15 residues. CDR3 protein: CASTARASGVYEQYF. CDR3 sequence (DNA): TGTGCCAGTACCGCGAGGGCTAGCGGGGTATACGAGCAGTACTTC. The variable domain in full, with the rest retrieved from reference TRBV19 and TRBJ2-7, is DGGITQSPKYLFRKEGQNVTLSCEQNLNHDAMYWYRQDPGQGLRLIYYSQIVNDFQKGDIAEGYSVSREKKESFPLTVTSAQKNPTAFYLCASTARASGVYEQYFGPGTRLTVT.

This clonotype appeared many times. For the CDR3, the DNA is TGTGCCAGCAGTTGGGAGACAGAGAATGAAAAACTGTTTTTT. Translating it yields CASSWETENEKLFF. This rearrangement joins TRBV2 to TRBJ1-4; D perhaps matches TRBD1 (5 bases). The CDR3 has 14 amino acids. Trimming cost V 5 bases and J 5 bases, with 12 bases left between them. Germline V gene lookup returns CDR1 SNHLY and CDR2 FYNNEI.

As for this clonotype: One end of the junction fails to match germline, which may point to a read error. The V call is TRBV6-1, the J call TRBJ1-2; 8 bases map to TRBD1. The CDR3 loop spans 13 amino acids. Germline V gene sequence: CDR1 MNHNS, CDR2 SASEGT. The CDR3 DNA follows: TGTGCCGGCAGGGGGCGATATAACTATGGCTACACCTTC. Translation gives CAGRGRYNYGYTF.

This clonotype was seen ten or more times. This chain links TRBV6-5 with TRBJ2-3; 8 nucleotides agree with TRBD1. This CDR3 contains 18 residues. Trimming cost V 2 bases and J 1 base; bases outside gene matches: 11. Germline V gene sequence: CDR1 MNHEY, CDR2 SVGAGI. CDR3 DNA: TGTGCCAGCAGTTACGGGGGTTGGAAGACAGGGGGCACAGATACGCAGTATTTT. Translation gives CASSYGGWKTGGTDTQYF.

This clonotype has at least ten counts. The genes are TRBV7-9 and TRBJ2-5, with TRBD2 identical over 11 bases. The length of the CDR3 is 14 residues. CDR1 SEHNR and CDR2 FQNEAQ come from the germline V gene (reference sequence). V lost 2 bases and J lost 5; bases outside the gene matches: 1. The CDR3 protein is CASSLIAGGETQYF. DNA for the CDR3: TGTGCCAGCAGCTTAATAGCGGGGGGGGAGACCCAGTACTTC.

This sequence joins TRBV27 and TRBJ1-2, with TRBD1 matching over 9 bases. V lost 5 bases, J lost 7 bases, and 11 bases stayed unmatched. CDR3 length equals 15 residues. Germline V lookup: CDR1 MNHEY, CDR2 SMNVEV (reference sequence). CDR3 DNA: TGTGCCAGCAGTAACCGGGACAGGGATCTTCGTGGCTACACCTTC. Protein sequence: CASSNRDRDLRGYTF.

In this sample, this clonotype turned up a few times. This chain connects TRBV18 to TRBJ2-4, with D perhaps matching TRBD1 (5 bases). Trimming pared 5 bases from V and 0 bases from J, leaving 17 bases between. Germline V gives CDR1 KGHSH, CDR2 LQKENI. CDR3 length: 17 residues. The CDR3 reads CASSSTSGILAKNIQYF. In DNA form, the CDR3 reads TGTGCCAGCTCATCCACCTCAGGGATACTAGCCAAAAACATTCAGTACTTC.

This clonotype occurred many times. This rearrangement joins TRBV18 to TRBJ1-1, with TRBD1 matching over 11 bases. Germline CDR1 and CDR2: KGHSH and LQKENI. CDR3 length equals 16 residues. J lost 4 bases, V lost 3 bases, and 7 bases had no gene match. CDR3 protein: CASSPTRTGGGTEAFF. The CDR3 DNA reads as TGTGCCAGCTCACCTACTCGGACAGGGGGCGGCACTGAAGCTTTCTTT. Drawing the rest from reference TRBV18 and TRBJ1-1, the complete variable domain is NAGVMQNPRHLVRRRGQEARLRCSPMKGHSHVYWYRQLPEEGLKFMVYLQKENIIDESGMPKERFSAEFPKEGPSILRIQQVVRGDSAAYFCASSPTRTGGGTEAFFGQGTRLTVV.

Ten or more counts support this clonotype. This chain connects TRBV20-1 to TRBJ1-2; TRBD1 matches 8 bases. In germline, CDR1 is DFQATT, CDR2 SNEGSKA (reference sequence). J was trimmed by 0 bases and V by 6 bases; bases with no gene match: 12. The CDR3 contains 16 residues. CDR3 amino acids: CSAGSYGTGSNYGYTF. As DNA, the CDR3 is TGCAGTGCCGGGAGTTATGGGACAGGATCTAACTATGGCTACACCTTC.

The sample holds many counts of this clonotype. The chain is built from TRBV5-1 and TRBJ2-7; no clear D gene. V dropped 1 base and J dropped 0 bases, with 8 bases sitting between them. The germline V gene encodes CDR1 SGHRS and CDR2 YFSETQ. The CDR3 extends over 14 amino acids. CDR3 loop: CASSLMCNSYEQYF. CDR3 DNA sequence: TGCGCCAGCAGCTTGATGTGCAACTCCTACGAGCAGTACTTC.

This clonotype was observed many times. The chain couples TRBV7-8 to TRBJ2-7; D is unclear. The V gene's germline CDR1 is SGHVS and CDR2 FQNEAQ. V was trimmed by 1 base and J by 0 bases, leaving 13 bases between them. The CDR3 totals 16 residues. CDR3 nucleotide sequence: TGTGCCAGCAGCTTAGGTACTGGCTTAGACTCCTACGAGCAGTACTTC. As protein: CASSLGTGLDSYEQYF.

This clonotype was seen many times. This sequence joins TRBV12-3 or TRBV12-4 and TRBJ2-7, with a weak D call TRBD2 (5 bases). The CDR3 consists of 13 residues. Trimming stripped 4 bases from V and 0 bases from J, with 7 bases between. This chain's CDR3 is CASSSGSSYEQYF. The CDR3 nucleotides read TGTGCCAGCAGTTCGGGGTCCTCCTACGAGCAGTACTTC.

A few counts support this clonotype. This sequence joins TRBV5-4 and TRBJ2-3, with TRBD1 as a possible D gene (6 bases). Trimming took off 0 bases at V and 2 bases at J, with 10 bases between the two ends. This CDR3 comprises 15 residues. Germline CDR1 reads SGHNT; CDR2 reads YYREEE (reference sequence). The CDR3 region is CASSLVWGPTDTQYF. The CDR3 DNA reads TGTGCCAGCAGCTTGGTGTGGGGGCCCACAGATACGCAGTATTTT.